The 11 T cell receptor beta chains given below trace back to one sample, sequenced in a study of blood T cells in healthy people across ages. Together with a sample-barcoded 5' primer, a J-beta primer mix was included in a second PCR lasting roughly 7 to 11 cycles. TCRdb re-called the 5' RACE reads with MiXCR, one entry per CDR3 protein. This table holds about 680,000 distinct CDR3 sequences, around 49% found once. The source material was blood. All receptors derive from a woman aged 55-69 years in good health.

In DNA form, the CDR3 reads TGTGCCATCAGTGATGGAAAAGAGACCCAGTACTTC. This sequence encodes CAISDGKETQYF. The V call is TRBV10-3, the J call TRBJ2-5; D call uncertain. Germline-derived CDR1 and CDR2 are ENHRY and SYGVKD. Trimming removed 3 bases at V and 3 bases at J, with 5 bases between. The CDR3 extends over 12 amino acids.

The chain employs TRBV29-1 and TRBJ2-2, with a possible D match to TRBD1 (5 bases). The V end was cut by 4 bases, the J end by 6 bases, with 9 bases between. CDR3 length: 12 amino acids. The germline V gene has CDR1 SQVTM and CDR2 ANQGSEA. The CDR3 reads CSVGPGSGELFF. In nucleotides, the CDR3 is TGCAGCGTTGGGCCAGGGTCCGGGGAGCTGTTTTTT.

The V call is TRBV20-1, the J call TRBJ2-2; a weak D match, TRBD1 (6 bases). V lost 3 bases, J lost 2 bases, and 10 bases lay in between. There are 14 residues in the CDR3. From germline, CDR1 is DFQATT and CDR2 SNEGSKA (reference sequence). CDR3 region: CSASGGHNTGELFF. The CDR3 DNA is TGCAGTGCTAGTGGGGGCCACAACACCGGGGAGCTGTTTTTT.

The V call is TRBV6-5, the J call TRBJ2-7; a possible D gene is TRBD1 (6 bases). The ends were cut back, 2 bases at V and 3 bases at J, with 14 bases in the middle. This CDR3 spans 15 amino acids. The germline gives CDR1 MNHEY, CDR2 SVGAGI. The CDR3, as DNA: TGTGCCAGCAGTTACCCCGGACAGAGAGTCTACGAGCAGTACTTC. This sequence encodes CASSYPGQRVYEQYF.

This clonotype was observed a few times. V and J are TRBV28 and TRBJ2-7; 7 nucleotides agree with TRBD2. Germline lookup yields CDR1 MDHEN and CDR2 SYDVKM. With V trimmed by 2 bases and J by 3 bases, 4 bases remained unmatched. This CDR3 has 14 residues. CDR3 residues: CASSLTAGVYEQYF. The CDR3 coding sequence is TGTGCCAGCAGTTTAACCGCGGGAGTCTACGAGCAGTACTTC.

V and J are TRBV29-1 and TRBJ2-3; TRBD2 agrees at 7 bases. The germline V gene has CDR1 SQVTM and CDR2 ANQGSEA. There are 15 residues in the CDR3. J gave up 2 bases and V 3 bases, and 8 bases lay outside the gene matches. The CDR3 nucleotides read TGCAGCGTTGAGGGGGGGAAGATAGCCACAGATACGCAGTATTTT. Encoded protein: CSVEGGKIATDTQYF.

The V gene is TRBV6-2 or TRBV6-3, the J gene TRBJ1-2; 8 nucleotides agree with TRBD1. The CDR3 is made up of 12 amino acids. Germline CDR1 and CDR2: MNHEY and SVGEGT. The J segment lost 10 bases and the V segment lost 6 bases, leaving 7 bases of the junction unmatched. The CDR3 loop is CASSRGQGHYTF. The CDR3 bases are TGTGCCAGCAGCCGCGGACAGGGCCACTACACCTTC.

In this sample, this clonotype turned up a few times. The chain carries TRBV4-1 and TRBJ2-5; a possible D gene is TRBD2 (6 bases). The length of the CDR3 is 17 residues. The V gene's germline CDR1 is MGHRA and CDR2 YSYEKL. V was trimmed by 0 bases and J by 5 bases, leaving 19 bases between them. The DNA of the CDR3 is TGCGCCAGCAGCCAAGATCGCCTCGGGAGTGTGGGGGAGACCCAGTACTTC. Its protein is CASSQDRLGSVGETQYF.

V is TRBV12-3 or TRBV12-4 and J is TRBJ2-5; D perhaps matches TRBD2 (6 bases). Trimming shortened V by 5 bases and J by 0 bases, and 13 bases separated the two germline ends. This CDR3 contains 15 residues. CDR3 in amino acids: CASSNPTSDQETQYF. In nucleotides, the CDR3 is TGTGCCAGCAGTAACCCGACTAGTGACCAAGAGACCCAGTACTTC.

V gene TRBV6-2 or TRBV6-3 combines with J gene TRBJ2-1, with 10 bases lining up with TRBD2. The CDR3 sequence is 15 residues long. V dropped 6 bases and J dropped 2; count of bases not matched to a gene: 4. Germline V CDR1 and CDR2: MNHEY, SVGEGT. For the CDR3, the DNA is TGTGCCAGCAGGCATACTAGCGGGGCCTACAATGAGCAGTTCTTC. Encoded protein: CASRHTSGAYNEQFF.

The rearrangement joins TRBV15 to TRBJ2-3, with D perhaps TRBD1 (6 bases). Per germline, CDR1 LNHNV and CDR2 YYDKDF (reference sequence). The CDR3 length is 15 residues. V was clipped by 5 bases and J by 4 bases, with 16 bases between them. The CDR3 protein is CATSRQGIEADTQYF. The CDR3 nucleotides are TGTGCCACCAGCCGGCAGGGGATAGAGGCAGATACGCAGTATTTT.